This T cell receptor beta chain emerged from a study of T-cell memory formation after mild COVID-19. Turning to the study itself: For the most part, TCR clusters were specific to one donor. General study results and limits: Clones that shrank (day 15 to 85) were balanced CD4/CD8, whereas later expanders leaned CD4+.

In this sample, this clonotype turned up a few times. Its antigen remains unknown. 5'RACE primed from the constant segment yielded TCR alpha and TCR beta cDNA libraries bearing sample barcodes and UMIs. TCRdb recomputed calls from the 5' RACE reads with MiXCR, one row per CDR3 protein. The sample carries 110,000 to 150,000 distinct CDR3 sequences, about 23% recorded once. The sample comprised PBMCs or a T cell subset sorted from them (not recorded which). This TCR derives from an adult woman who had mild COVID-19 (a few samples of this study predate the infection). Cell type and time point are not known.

The DNA for the CDR3 is TGCAGCGTATTAGGGTATGGCGAGCAGTACTTC. It codes for CSVLGYGEQYF. The chain combines TRBV29-1 with TRBJ2-7; no definite D call. The CDR3 runs to 11 residues. V was shortened by 6 bases and J by 6 bases, with 12 bases between the two germline ends. CDR1 and CDR2 (germline): SQVTM, ANQGSEA.